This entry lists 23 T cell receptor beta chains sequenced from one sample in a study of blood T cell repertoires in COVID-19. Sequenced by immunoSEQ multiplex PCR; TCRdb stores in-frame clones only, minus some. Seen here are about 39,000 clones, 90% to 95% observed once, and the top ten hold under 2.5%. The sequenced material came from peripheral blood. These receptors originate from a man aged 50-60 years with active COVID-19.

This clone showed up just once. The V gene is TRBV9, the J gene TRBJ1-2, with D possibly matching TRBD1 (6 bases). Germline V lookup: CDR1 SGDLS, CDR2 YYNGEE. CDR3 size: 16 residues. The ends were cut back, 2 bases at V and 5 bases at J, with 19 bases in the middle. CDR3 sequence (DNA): TGTGCCAGCAGCGTGGCTCCCGTGGGGGCCGGATATGGCTACACCTTC. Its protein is CASSVAPVGAGYGYTF.

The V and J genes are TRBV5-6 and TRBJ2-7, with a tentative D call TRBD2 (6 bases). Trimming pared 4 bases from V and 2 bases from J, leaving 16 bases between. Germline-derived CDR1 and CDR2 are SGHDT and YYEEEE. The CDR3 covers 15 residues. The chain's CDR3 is CASSPGLTITYEQYF. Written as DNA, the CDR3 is TGTGCCAGCAGCCCGGGACTGACTATTACCTACGAGCAGTACTTC.

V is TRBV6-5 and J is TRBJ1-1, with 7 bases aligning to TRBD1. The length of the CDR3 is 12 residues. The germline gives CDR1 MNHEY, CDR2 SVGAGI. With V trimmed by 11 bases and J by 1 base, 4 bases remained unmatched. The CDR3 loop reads CASHRGNTEAFF. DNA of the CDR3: TGTGCCTCTCACAGGGGGAACACTGAAGCTTTCTTT.

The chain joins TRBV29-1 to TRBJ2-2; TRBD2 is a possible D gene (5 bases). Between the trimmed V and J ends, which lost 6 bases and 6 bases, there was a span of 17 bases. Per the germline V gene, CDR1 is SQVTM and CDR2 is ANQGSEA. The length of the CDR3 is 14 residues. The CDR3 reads CSVGALRDAGELFF. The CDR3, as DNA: TGCAGCGTGGGAGCTCTGAGGGATGCCGGGGAGCTGTTTTTT.

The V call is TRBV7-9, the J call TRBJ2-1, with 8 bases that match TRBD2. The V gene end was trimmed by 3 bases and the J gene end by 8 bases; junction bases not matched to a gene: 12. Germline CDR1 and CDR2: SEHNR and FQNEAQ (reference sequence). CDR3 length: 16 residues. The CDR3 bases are TGTGCCAGCAGCTTTTTCAGCGGGGGAGCCTCTGATGAGCAGTTCTTC. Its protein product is CASSFFSGGASDEQFF.

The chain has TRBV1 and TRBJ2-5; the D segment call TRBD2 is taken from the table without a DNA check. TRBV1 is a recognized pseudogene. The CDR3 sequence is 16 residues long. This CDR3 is CTSSLGGGRGLETQYF. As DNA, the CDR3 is TGCACCAGCAGTCTGGGAGGCGGGCGGGGGCTGGAGACCCAGTACTTC.

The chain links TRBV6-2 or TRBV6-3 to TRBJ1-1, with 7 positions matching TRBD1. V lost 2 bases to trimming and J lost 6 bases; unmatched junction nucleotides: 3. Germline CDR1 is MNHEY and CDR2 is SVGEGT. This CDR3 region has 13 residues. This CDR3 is CASSYGRGAEAFF. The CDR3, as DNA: TGTGCCAGCAGTTACGGCAGGGGGGCTGAAGCTTTCTTT.

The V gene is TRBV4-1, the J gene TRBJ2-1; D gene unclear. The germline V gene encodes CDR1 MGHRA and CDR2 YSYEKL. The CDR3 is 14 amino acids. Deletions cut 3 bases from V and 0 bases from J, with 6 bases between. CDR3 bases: TGCGCCAGCAGCCACCCCAGCTCCTACAATGAGCAGTTCTTC. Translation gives CASSHPSSYNEQFF.

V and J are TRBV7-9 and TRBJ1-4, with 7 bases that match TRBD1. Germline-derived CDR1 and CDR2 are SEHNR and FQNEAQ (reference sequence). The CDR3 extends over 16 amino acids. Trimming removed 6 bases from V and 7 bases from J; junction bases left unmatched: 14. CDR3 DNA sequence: TGTGCCAGCAGTCGTTTTACAGGGGTCGTACTTGAAAAACTGTTTTTT. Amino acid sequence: CASSRFTGVVLEKLFF.

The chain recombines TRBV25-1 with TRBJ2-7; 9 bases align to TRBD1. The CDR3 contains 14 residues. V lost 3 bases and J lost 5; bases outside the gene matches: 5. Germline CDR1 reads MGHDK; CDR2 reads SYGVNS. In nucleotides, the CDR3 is TGTGCCAGCAGTGATAGGGACAGGGACAACGAGCAGTACTTC. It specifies CASSDRDRDNEQYF.

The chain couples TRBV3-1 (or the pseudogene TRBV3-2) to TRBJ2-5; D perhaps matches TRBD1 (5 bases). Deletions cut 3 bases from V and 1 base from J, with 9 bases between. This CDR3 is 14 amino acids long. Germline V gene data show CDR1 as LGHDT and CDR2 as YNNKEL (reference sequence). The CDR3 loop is CASSQGPTQETQYF. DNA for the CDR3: TGTGCCAGCAGCCAGGGGCCCACCCAAGAGACCCAGTACTTC.

The CDR3 sequence is CASSTTGSIQYF. The CDR3, as DNA: TGTGCCAGTAGTACTACAGGGAGCATTCAGTACTTC. The chain has TRBV19 and TRBJ2-4; D may be TRBD1 (6 bases). The germline V and J ends were trimmed by 4 bases and 9 bases, with 10 bases remaining between them. This CDR3 comprises 12 residues. In germline, CDR1 is LNHDA, CDR2 SQIVND (reference sequence). Variable domain in full (rest from reference TRBV19 and TRBJ2-4): DGGITQSPKYLFRKEGQNVTLSCEQNLNHDAMYWYRQDPGQGLRLIYYSQIVNDFQKGDIAEGYSVSREKKESFPLTVTSAQKNPTAFYLCASSTTGSIQYFGAGTRLSVL.

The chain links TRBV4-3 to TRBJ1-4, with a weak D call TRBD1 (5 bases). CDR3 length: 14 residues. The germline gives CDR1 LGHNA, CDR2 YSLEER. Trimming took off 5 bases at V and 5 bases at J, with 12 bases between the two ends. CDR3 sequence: CASSAQGENEKLFF. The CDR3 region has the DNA TGCGCCAGCAGCGCCCAGGGTGAGAATGAAAAACTGTTTTTT.

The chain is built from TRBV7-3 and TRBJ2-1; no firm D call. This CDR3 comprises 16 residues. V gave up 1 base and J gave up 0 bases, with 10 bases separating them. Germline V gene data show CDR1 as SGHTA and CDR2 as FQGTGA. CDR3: CASSLRATSSYNEQFF. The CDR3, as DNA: TGTGCCAGCAGCTTAAGAGCGACGAGCTCCTACAATGAGCAGTTCTTC.

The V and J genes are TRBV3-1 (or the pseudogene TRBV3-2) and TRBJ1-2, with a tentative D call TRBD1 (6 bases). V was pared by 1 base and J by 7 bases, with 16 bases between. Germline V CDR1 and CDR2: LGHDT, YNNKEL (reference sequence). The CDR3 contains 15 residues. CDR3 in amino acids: CASSQGYSGGSGYTF. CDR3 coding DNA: TGTGCCAGCAGCCAAGGGTATTCGGGGGGCTCTGGCTACACCTTC.

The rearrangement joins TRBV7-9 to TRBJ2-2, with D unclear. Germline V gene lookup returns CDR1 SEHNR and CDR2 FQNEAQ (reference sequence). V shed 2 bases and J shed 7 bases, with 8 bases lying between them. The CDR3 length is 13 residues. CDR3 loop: CASSLFSDGELFF. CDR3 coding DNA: TGTGCCAGCAGCTTATTCTCAGACGGGGAGCTGTTTTTT.

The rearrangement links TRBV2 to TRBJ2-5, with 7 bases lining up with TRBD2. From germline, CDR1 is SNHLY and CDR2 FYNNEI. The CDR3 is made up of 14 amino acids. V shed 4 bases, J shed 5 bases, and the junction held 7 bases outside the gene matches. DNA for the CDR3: TGTGCCAGCAGTGCGGGGGGTACGTTGGAGACCCAGTACTTC. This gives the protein CASSAGGTLETQYF.

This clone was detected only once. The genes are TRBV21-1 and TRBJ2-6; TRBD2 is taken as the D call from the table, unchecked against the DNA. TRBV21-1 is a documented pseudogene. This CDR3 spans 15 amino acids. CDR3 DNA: TGTGCCAGCACCCTGGGCGGGGCTGGGGCCAACGTCCTGACTTTC. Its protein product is CASTLGGAGANVLTF.

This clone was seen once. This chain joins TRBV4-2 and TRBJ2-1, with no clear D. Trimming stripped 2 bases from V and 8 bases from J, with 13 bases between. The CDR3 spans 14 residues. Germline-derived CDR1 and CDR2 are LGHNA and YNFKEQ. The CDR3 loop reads CASSQTSKEYEQFF. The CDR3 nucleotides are TGTGCCAGCAGCCAAACCAGTAAGGAGTATGAGCAGTTCTTC.

The CDR3 DNA follows: TGTGCCAGCCTGAGCGGGGGTTGGTCAGATACGCAGTATTTT. It translates to CASLSGGWSDTQYF. The chain uses TRBV7-2 and TRBJ2-3; 8 bases map to TRBD2. The CDR3 consists of 14 residues. Trimming removed 8 bases from V and 4 bases from J; junction bases left unmatched: 8. Looked up from germline, CDR1 is SGHTA and CDR2 is FQGNSA.

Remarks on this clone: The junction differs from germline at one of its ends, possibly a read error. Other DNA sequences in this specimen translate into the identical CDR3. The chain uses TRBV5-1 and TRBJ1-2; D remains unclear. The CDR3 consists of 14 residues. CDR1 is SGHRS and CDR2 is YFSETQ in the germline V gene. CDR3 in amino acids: CASSPQAGSYGYTF. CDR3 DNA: TGTGCCAGCAGTCCCCAAGCGGGGAGCTATGGCTACACCTTC.

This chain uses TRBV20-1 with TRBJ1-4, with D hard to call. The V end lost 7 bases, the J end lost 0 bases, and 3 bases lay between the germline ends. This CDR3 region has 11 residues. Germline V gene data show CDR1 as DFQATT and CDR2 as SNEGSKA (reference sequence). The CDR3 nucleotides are TGCAGTGTAGCAACTAATGAAAAACTGTTTTTT. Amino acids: CSVATNEKLFF.

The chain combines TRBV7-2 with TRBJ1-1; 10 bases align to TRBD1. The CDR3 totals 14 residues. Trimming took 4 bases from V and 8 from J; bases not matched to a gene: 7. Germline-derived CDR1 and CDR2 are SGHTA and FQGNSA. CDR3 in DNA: TGTGCCAGCAGCTCCTGGGGACAGGGGATGGAAGCTTTCTTT. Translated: CASSSWGQGMEAFF.